This TCR beta chain was recovered during a study of OX40 agonist ivuxolimab in advanced cancers. The V and J ends lost 3 bases and 0 bases, in that order; junction bases with no gene match: 7. Germline V gene data show CDR1 as LNHDA and CDR2 as SQIVND (reference sequence). The CDR3 is 16 amino acids. The data were produced by immunoSEQ multiplex PCR, yet TCRdb's version contains in-frame clones alone and is incomplete. The sample comprises 20,000 or so clones, 86% of which are singletons, and about an eighth rests with the top ten. As regards this clone: The antigen is unknown.

The study's findings and limits: CD8+ T cells were the subset that, on average, had more expanded clones than CD4+.

The starting material was CD4+ or CD8+ T cells sorted from blood, obtained in a trial of the OX40 agonist ivuxolimab. The sequence was obtained from an adult with an advanced solid tumor such as melanoma, head and neck, liver or kidney cancer. The rearrangement uses TRBV19 and TRBJ1-1; 7 bases match TRBD1. The CDR3 bases are TGTGCCAGTAGTATCTCAGGGGGAATCTTGAACACTGAAGCTTTCTTT. Translation gives CASSISGGILNTEAFF.